This entry lists 13 T cell receptor beta chains sequenced from one sample in a study of T cells in Graves' hyperthyroidism and ophthalmopathy. Researchers amplified the TCR beta CDR3 regions from RNA transcripts. First-round RT-PCR with HTBI primers amplified the TCR CDR3 region. A single record per CDR3 protein comes from TCRdb applying MiXCR to the multiplex PCR reads. The table lists about half a million distinct CDR3 sequences, more than 15% of them singletons. Material: blood. The receptors here all came from a woman in her twenties or thirties with Graves' ophthalmopathy.

This clonotype was observed a few times. This sequence joins TRBV25-1 and TRBJ2-5; D is possibly TRBD2 (7 bases). This CDR3 has 14 amino acids. Germline CDR1 reads MGHDK; CDR2 reads SYGVNS. Deletions cut 5 bases from V and 3 bases from J, with 13 bases between. CDR3 residues: CASSIRGGEETQYF. The CDR3 bases are TGTGCCAGCAGTATTAGGGGGGGGGAAGAGACCCAGTACTTC.

This clonotype was seen a few times. This rearrangement joins TRBV5-5 to TRBJ2-5, with 7 bases matching TRBD2. The J segment lost 4 bases and the V segment lost 6 bases, leaving 12 bases of the junction unmatched. The CDR3 covers 15 residues. Germline CDR1 is SGHKS and CDR2 is YYEKEE (reference sequence). The CDR3 loop reads CASIKHMSGGETQYF. The CDR3 bases are TGTGCCAGCATCAAACATATGTCGGGAGGAGAGACCCAGTACTTC. Together with reference TRBV5-5 and TRBJ2-5, the CDR3 gives the full variable domain: DAGVTQSPTHLIKTRGQQVTLRCSPISGHKSVSWYQQVLGQGPQFIFQYYEKEERGRGNFPDRFSARQFPNYSSELNVNALLLGDSALYLCASIKHMSGGETQYFGPGTRLLVL.

This clonotype has a count of ten or more. The gene calls are TRBV28 and TRBJ1-5; 10 nucleotides agree with TRBD1. CDR3 length: 14 amino acids. The ends lost 7 bases at V and 3 bases at J; junction bases unmatched: 3. Germline V gene data show CDR1 as MDHEN and CDR2 as SYDVKM. The CDR3 sequence: CASMDRGFNQPQHF. The DNA for the CDR3 is TGTGCCAGCATGGACAGGGGGTTCAATCAGCCCCAGCATTTT. Filled out from reference TRBV28 and TRBJ1-5, the complete variable domain reads DVKVTQSSRYLVKRTGEKVFLECVQDMDHENMFWYRQDPGLGLRLIYFSYDVKMKEKGDIPEGYSVSREKKERFSLILESASTNQTSMYLCASMDRGFNQPQHFGDGTRLSIL.

This clonotype has more than one count but fewer than ten. A much more abundant neighbour one base away suggests this may be a read error. This rearrangement joins TRBV12-3 or TRBV12-4 to TRBJ1-5; D remains ambiguous. V was cut by 7 bases and J by 7 bases, with 14 bases left in between. The CDR3 is made up of 13 amino acids. This CDR3 is CASTILGSQPQHF. The CDR3 nucleotides read TGTGCCAGCACCATCTTAGGGTCACAGCCCCAGCATTTT.

This clonotype was detected ten times or more. The chain carries TRBV7-2 and TRBJ2-2, with TRBD2 matching over 11 bases. Germline loops: CDR1 SGHTA, CDR2 FQGNSA. The V and J ends lost 5 bases and 4 bases, in that order; junction bases with no gene match: 15. The CDR3 length is 19 residues. CDR3 protein: CASSAAIAGGQISTGELFF. The CDR3 DNA reads TGTGCCAGCAGCGCCGCCATAGCGGGAGGGCAAATCTCCACCGGGGAGCTGTTTTTT.

There are many counts of this clonotype. This rearrangement joins TRBV3-1 to TRBJ2-1; the match to TRBD2 covers 11 bases. Germline loops: CDR1 LGHDT, CDR2 YNNKEL (reference sequence). V shed 4 bases and J 3 bases; nucleotides not matched to a gene: 8. The CDR3 sequence is 17 residues long. The CDR3 here is CASSPNSGRADYNEQFF. The CDR3, as DNA: TGTGCCAGCAGCCCTAATAGCGGGAGGGCCGACTACAATGAGCAGTTCTTC.

A note on this clonotype: This may be a read error: a much more frequent sequence differs by one nucleotide. CDR3 in amino acids: CASSFLGQGARGYTF. Written as DNA, the CDR3 is TGTGCCAGCAGTTTCCTAGGACAGGGGGCGCGGGGCTACACCTTC. The genes are TRBV28 and TRBJ1-2, with 11 positions matching TRBD1. This CDR3 is built from 15 residues. In germline, CDR1 is MDHEN, CDR2 SYDVKM. The trim removed 3 bases at V and 8 bases at J, leaving 8 bases unmatched.

The chain couples TRBV24-1 to TRBJ1-4; unclear D gene. V lost 12 bases and J 4 bases, leaving 17 bases between the germline ends. Germline V gene data show CDR1 as KGHDR and CDR2 as SFDVKD. This CDR3 is 14 amino acids long. The CDR3 region is CASPRWALNEKLFF. CDR3 DNA: TGTGCCTCTCCTCGTTGGGCGCTTAATGAAAAACTGTTTTTT.

This clonotype was seen more than once but under ten times. V gene TRBV4-3 combines with J gene TRBJ2-1; D not resolved. The end of the DNA aligns better with TRBJ2-7, so the J call may be wrong. Germline V CDR1 and CDR2: LGHNA, YSLEER. This CDR3 is 16 amino acids long. The CDR3 is CASSQVFFSAYNEQYF. The CDR3, as DNA: TGCGCCAGCAGCCAGGTTTTCTTTAGTGCCTACAATGAGCAGTACTTC.

This clonotype was recorded at least ten times. The V and J genes are TRBV2 and TRBJ2-7; 8 bases match TRBD2. Germline trimming cut 3 bases from V and 4 bases from J; bases unmatched to any gene: 8. The CDR3 totals 15 residues. Germline V CDR1 and CDR2: SNHLY, FYNNEI. CDR3 protein: CASSDGRALRYEQYF. As DNA, the CDR3 is TGTGCCAGCAGTGACGGGAGGGCCCTCAGGTACGAGCAGTACTTC. The variable domain in full, with the rest retrieved from reference TRBV2 and TRBJ2-7, is EPEVTQTPSHQVTQMGQEVILRCVPISNHLYFYWYRQILGQKVEFLVSFYNNEISEKSEIFDDQFSVERPDGSNFTLKIRSTKLEDSAMYFCASSDGRALRYEQYFGPGTRLTVT.

The V call is TRBV20-1, the J call TRBJ1-1; D is uncertain. The CDR3 spans 15 residues. Germline V lookup: CDR1 DFQATT, CDR2 SNEGSKA (reference sequence). V lost 6 bases, J lost 2 bases, and 19 bases lay in between. CDR3 nucleotide sequence: TGCAGTGCCGACCGCCCCCGGGAGGGAAACACTGAAGCTTTCTTT. This gives the protein CSADRPREGNTEAFF.

This clonotype was seen more than once but under ten times. This chain joins TRBV6-6 and TRBJ1-3; D remains ambiguous. CDR3 length equals 12 residues. V gave up 2 bases and J gave up 4 bases, with 3 bases separating them. CDR1 MNHNY and CDR2 SVGAGI come from the germline V gene (reference sequence). CDR3 DNA sequence: TGTGCCAGCAGTTACGAGGGAAACACCATATATTTT. This sequence encodes CASSYEGNTIYF.

J is TRBJ2-3 and V is TRBV6-2 or TRBV6-3; 14 bases line up with TRBD2. Trimming at V came to 2 bases and at J to 3 bases, leaving 10 bases not matched to a gene. The CDR3 is 19 residues long. From germline, CDR1 is MNHEY and CDR2 SVGEGT. The CDR3 region has the DNA TGTGCCAGCAGTTACCCGGGACTAGCGGGAGATTTGATGACAGATACGCAGTATTTT. Translated, it gives CASSYPGLAGDLMTDTQYF.